This passage covers 17 T cell receptor beta chains from one sample sequenced in a study of blood T cells in healthy people across ages. The second PCR ran roughly 7 to 12 cycles with a sample-barcoded 5' primer and J-beta primers. TCRdb processed the 5' RACE reads anew with MiXCR; each CDR3 protein has one entry. Among about a million distinct CDR3 sequences listed, about two fifths were seen once. The sequencing sample was made of blood. All receptors come from a man between 18 and 35 years old in good health.

In this sample, this clonotype turned up a few times. The V and J genes are TRBV29-1 and TRBJ1-1; no clear D. The CDR3 covers 14 residues. Germline V gene lookup returns CDR1 SQVTM and CDR2 ANQGSEA. V lost 5 bases to trimming and J lost 6 bases, with 19 bases between them. CDR3 sequence reads: CSVKPGQSRAEAFF. The CDR3 DNA reads as TGCAGCGTTAAACCCGGCCAGTCACGAGCTGAAGCTTTCTTT.

The rearrangement joins TRBV19 to TRBJ1-5; D is undetermined. CDR1 is LNHDA and CDR2 is SQIVND in the germline V gene (reference sequence). The CDR3 is made up of 14 amino acids. V was trimmed by 6 bases and J by 1 base, leaving 10 bases between them. In DNA form, the CDR3 reads TGTGCCAGTAGGAACACACCAAGCAATCAGCCCCAGCATTTT. Translating it yields CASRNTPSNQPQHF. Complete variable domain (other parts from reference TRBV19 and TRBJ1-5): DGGITQSPKYLFRKEGQNVTLSCEQNLNHDAMYWYRQDPGQGLRLIYYSQIVNDFQKGDIAEGYSVSREKKESFPLTVTSAQKNPTAFYLCASRNTPSNQPQHFGDGTRLSIL.

V usage is TRBV7-9 and J usage is TRBJ1-1; 8 bases agree with TRBD1. Germline V gene data show CDR1 as SEHNR and CDR2 as FQNEAQ (reference sequence). The CDR3 runs to 16 residues. The V and J ends lost 3 bases and 5 bases, in that order; junction bases with no gene match: 11. CDR3: CASSFPSRDRRTEAFF. CDR3 in DNA: TGTGCCAGCAGCTTCCCCTCCCGGGACAGGAGGACTGAAGCTTTCTTT.

This chain links TRBV20-1 with TRBJ2-1, with 14 positions matching TRBD2. The V gene's germline CDR1 is DFQATT and CDR2 SNEGSKA (reference sequence). V dropped 3 bases and J dropped 2; count of bases not matched to a gene: 6. CDR3 length: 17 amino acids. CDR3 coding DNA: TGCAGTGCTAGGGCGACTAGCGGGGGGGCCCCCTACAATGAGCAGTTCTTC. As protein: CSARATSGGAPYNEQFF.

The genes are TRBV3-1 and TRBJ2-5; D is uncertain. The DNA end is more similar to TRBJ2-1, so the J call may be wrong. In germline, CDR1 is LGHDT, CDR2 YNNKEL (reference sequence). This CDR3 region has 14 residues. CDR3 nucleotides: TGTGCCAGCACCCGGTTGGGGTTCCAAGAGACCCAGTTCTTC. Encoded protein: CASTRLGFQETQFF.

This clonotype was found many times. The chain carries TRBV29-1 and TRBJ2-7; TRBD1 is a possible D gene (5 bases). Germline values: CDR1 SQVTM, CDR2 ANQGSEA. Trimming took 2 bases from V and 5 from J, leaving 10 bases between them. The CDR3 loop spans 12 amino acids. DNA of the CDR3: TGCAGCGTTGAATGGGCAGGGAACGAGCAGTACTTC. Translated, it gives CSVEWAGNEQYF.

This chain connects TRBV6-1 to TRBJ1-5; possibly TRBD1 for D (5 bases). Germline values: CDR1 MNHNS, CDR2 SASEGT. This CDR3 has 13 amino acids. Deletions cut 7 bases from V and 4 bases from J, with 11 bases between. CDR3 loop: CASIGDGNQPQHF. In DNA, the CDR3 is TGTGCCAGCATAGGGGACGGTAATCAGCCCCAGCATTTT.

This CDR3 is CASGPPDRGEQYF. The DNA for the CDR3 is TGTGCCAGCGGGCCGCCCGACCGGGGTGAGCAGTACTTC. This chain links TRBV2 with TRBJ2-1; a weak D match, TRBD2 (5 bases). The J call may be in error: the DNA end matches TRBJ2-7 better. This CDR3 has 13 amino acids. Germline lookup yields CDR1 SNHLY and CDR2 FYNNEI.

V and J are TRBV7-2 and TRBJ2-5; D tentatively fits TRBD1 or TRBD2 (5 bases each). In germline, CDR1 is SGHTA, CDR2 FQGNSA. With 5 bases removed from V and 5 bases from J, the gap between germline ends came to 18 bases. The CDR3 is 15 residues long. In nucleotides, the CDR3 is TGTGCCAGCAGCCCGGGACCCTCAAAACGGGAGACCCAGTACTTC. This translates into CASSPGPSKRETQYF.

In this sample, this clonotype turned up many times. The chain couples TRBV29-1 to TRBJ1-4; D uncertain. V was cut by 2 bases and J by 8 bases, with 6 bases left in between. This CDR3 has 11 amino acids. CDR1 is SQVTM, CDR2 ANQGSEA, per germline. The chain's CDR3 is CSVENGEKLFF. CDR3 nucleotides: TGCAGCGTTGAAAATGGAGAAAAACTGTTTTTT.

This clonotype was seen only a few times. The V call is TRBV7-2, the J call TRBJ1-2; D is possibly TRBD1 (5 bases). This CDR3 is 14 amino acids long. The V gene's germline CDR1 is SGHTA and CDR2 FQGNSA. V gave up 6 bases and J gave up 2 bases, with 13 bases separating them. In DNA form, the CDR3 reads TGTGCCAGCAGTCCGAGGACAACCAACTATGGCTACACCTTC. Translating it yields CASSPRTTNYGYTF.

The chain links TRBV7-9 to TRBJ2-1; 10 bases map to TRBD2. This CDR3 has 15 amino acids. Germline loops: CDR1 SEHNR, CDR2 FQNEAQ (reference sequence). After removal of 5 bases from V and 7 bases from J, the junction contained 8 bases not matched to a gene. CDR3 DNA: TGTGCCAGCAGCCAACTAGCGGGAAATGCGAATGAGCAGTTCTTC. Amino acids: CASSQLAGNANEQFF.

As concerns this clonotype: This clone may be a read error of a much larger clone one base away. The chain is built from TRBV20-1 and TRBJ2-1, with TRBD2 matching 11 bases. The germline CDR1 and CDR2 sequences are DFQATT and SNEGSKA (reference sequence). This CDR3 contains 19 residues. CDR3 residues: CSARDWGLAGGRELNAQFF. Written as DNA, the CDR3 is TGCAGTGCTAGAGATTGGGGGCTAGCGGGGGGCCGCGAACTTAATGCGCAGTTCTTC.

The genes are TRBV4-1 and TRBJ2-3; D is unclear. Trimming removed 2 bases from V and 7 bases from J, with 16 bases in between. The CDR3 spans 15 residues. Germline V lookup: CDR1 MGHRA, CDR2 YSYEKL. The CDR3 DNA reads TGCGCCAGCAGCCAATTCCTCGGGCCCCCCAATACGCAGTATTTT. It is translated as CASSQFLGPPNTQYF.

This clonotype was detected ten times or more. This rearrangement joins TRBV28 to TRBJ1-6, with 9 nucleotides matching TRBD1. Germline trimming cut 4 bases from V and 7 bases from J; bases unmatched to any gene: 2. CDR3 length: 14 amino acids. CDR1 is MDHEN, CDR2 SYDVKM, per germline. The CDR3 DNA reads as TGTGCCAGCAGTTCGGGACAGGGAAATTCACCCCTCCACTTT. As protein: CASSSGQGNSPLHF.

This clonotype was observed a handful of times. The rearrangement joins TRBV20-1 to TRBJ2-3, with a possible D match to TRBD2 (5 bases). Trimming took 3 bases from V and 1 from J, leaving 11 bases between them. Germline CDR1 is DFQATT and CDR2 is SNEGSKA (reference sequence). This CDR3 has 14 amino acids. This CDR3 is CSASSAGGTDTQYF. The CDR3 DNA follows: TGCAGTGCTAGTTCGGCCGGGGGCACAGATACGCAGTATTTT.

This clonotype was counted a few times. CDR3 sequence: CASSASGTELNYGYTF. The DNA of the CDR3 is TGTGCCAGCAGCGCTTCCGGGACAGAGCTTAACTATGGCTACACCTTC. The gene calls are TRBV2 and TRBJ1-2; 7 bases fit TRBD1. The germline V gene encodes CDR1 SNHLY and CDR2 FYNNEI. Trimming took 6 bases from V and 1 from J; bases not matched to a gene: 11. The CDR3 runs 16 residues. Full variable domain (remainder filled in from reference TRBV2 and TRBJ1-2): EPEVTQTPSHQVTQMGQEVILRCVPISNHLYFYWYRQILGQKVEFLVSFYNNEISEKSEIFDDQFSVERPDGSNFTLKIRSTKLEDSAMYFCASSASGTELNYGYTFGSGTRLTVV.